The clone carrying this TCR beta chain was seen many times. Its specificity is unknown. Sample barcodes and UMIs were carried by the TCR alpha and TCR beta cDNA libraries that 5'RACE generated with constant-segment primers. Each CDR3 protein gets one entry after TCRdb re-called the 5' RACE reads with MiXCR. The data show about 310,000 distinct CDR3 sequences, with 15% to 20% seen just once and approximately 23% held by the top ten. The record originates from a study of T-cell memory formation after mild COVID-19. Background on the study: TCR clusters were mostly donor specific. Study observations and caveats: Most CD4+ clones that shrank were in CM and EM, while CD8+ ones turned up in EMRA. Whether second-wave clones peaking at day 37 were SARS-CoV-2 specific went unconfirmed.

V lost 1 base to trimming and J lost 2 bases, with 8 bases between them. The CDR3 loop spans 14 amino acids. The germline V gene has CDR1 LGHDT and CDR2 YNNKEL (reference sequence). The material sequenced was PBMCs or a T cell subset sorted from them (not recorded which). The origin of this receptor is a man between 18 and 29 years old who had mild COVID-19 (a few samples of this study predate the infection). Cell type and time point are not known. The chain carries TRBV3-1 and TRBJ1-1; no definite D call. Here the CDR3 DNA reads TGTGCCAGCAGCCAAGTCGCATCAAACACTGAAGCTTTCTTT. Translated, it gives CASSQVASNTEAFF. The full variable domain, rest sourced from reference TRBV3-1 and TRBJ1-1, is DTAVSQTPKYLVTQMGNDKSIKCEQNLGHDTMYWYKQDSKKFLKIMFSYNNKELIINETVPNRFSPKSPDKAHLNLHINSLELGDSAVYFCASSQVASNTEAFFGQGTRLTVV.